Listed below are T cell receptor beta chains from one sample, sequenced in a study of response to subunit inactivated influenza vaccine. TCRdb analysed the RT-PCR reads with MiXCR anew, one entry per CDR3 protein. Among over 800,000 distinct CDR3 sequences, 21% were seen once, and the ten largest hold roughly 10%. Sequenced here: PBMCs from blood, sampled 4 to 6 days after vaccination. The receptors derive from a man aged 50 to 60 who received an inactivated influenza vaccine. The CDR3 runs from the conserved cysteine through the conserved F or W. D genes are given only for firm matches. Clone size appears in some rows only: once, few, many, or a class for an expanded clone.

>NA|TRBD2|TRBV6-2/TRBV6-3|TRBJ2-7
CASSRGLTSGEQYF
TGTGCCAGCAGCCGAGGTCTCACTAGCGGCGAGCAGTACTTC
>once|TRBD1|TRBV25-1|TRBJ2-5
CASSLQGIATQYF
TGTGCCAGCAGTTTACAGGGGATCGCGACCCAGTACTTC
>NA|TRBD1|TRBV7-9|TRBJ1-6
CASGQGARLDSPLHF
TGTGCCAGCGGACAGGGGGCCAGGTTGGATTCACCCCTCCACTTT
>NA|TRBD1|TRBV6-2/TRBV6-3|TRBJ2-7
CASSGGQSLFEQYF
TGTGCCAGCAGTGGGGGACAGAGTCTATTCGAGCAGTACTTC
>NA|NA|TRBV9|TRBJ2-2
CASSVDGSATGELFF
TGTGCCAGCAGCGTAGACGGGAGTGCCACCGGGGAGCTGTTTTTT
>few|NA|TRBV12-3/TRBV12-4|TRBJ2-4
CASSRAGVNIQYF
TGTGCCAGCAGTCGGGCAGGGGTCAACATTCAGTACTTC
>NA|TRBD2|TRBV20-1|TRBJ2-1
CSARGRGLAGRRVFDEQFF
TGCAGTGCTAGGGGGCGAGGGCTAGCGGGACGGCGGGTTTTCGATGAGCAGTTCTTC
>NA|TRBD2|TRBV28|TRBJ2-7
CATREAGGTYEQYF
TGTGCCACGAGGGAAGCGGGAGGGACCTACGAGCAGTACTTC
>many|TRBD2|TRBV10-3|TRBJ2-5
CATLPGTSGEETQYF
TGTGCCACCCTCCCCGGGACTAGCGGGGAAGAGACCCAGTACTTC
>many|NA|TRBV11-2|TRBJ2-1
CASSPHRDEQFF
TGTGCCAGCAGCCCCCATAGGGATGAGCAGTTCTTC
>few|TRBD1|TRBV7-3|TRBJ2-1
CASSLPKDRGRPGDNEQFF
TGTGCCAGCAGCTTACCGAAGGACAGGGGTCGTCCGGGGGACAATGAGCAGTTCTTC
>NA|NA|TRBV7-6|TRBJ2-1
CASSLRDFKQFF
TGTGCCAGCAGCCTTCGGGACTTCAAACAGTTCTTC
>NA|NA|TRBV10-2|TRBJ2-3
CASSEGGIDTQYF
TGCGCCAGCAGTGAAGGAGGAATAGATACGCAGTATTTT
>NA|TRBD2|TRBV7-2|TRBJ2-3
CASSSSGLAVDTQYF
TGTGCCAGCAGCTCGTCGGGACTAGCAGTAGATACGCAGTATTTT
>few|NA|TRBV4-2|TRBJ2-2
CASSQDNIGRPGELFF
TGTGCCAGCAGCCAAGATAACATTGGCCGCCCCGGGGAGCTGTTTTTT
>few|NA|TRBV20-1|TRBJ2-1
CSARLGEGERYNEQFF
TGCAGTGCTAGATTGGGAGAAGGGGAACGGTACAATGAGCAGTTCTTC
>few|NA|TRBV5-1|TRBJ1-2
CASSLETRTGGYTF
TGCGCCAGCAGCTTGGAGACGCGGACCGGTGGCTACACCTTC
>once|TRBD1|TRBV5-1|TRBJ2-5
CASRIGDRETQYF
TGCGCCAGCCGAATCGGGGACAGGGAGACCCAGTACTTC
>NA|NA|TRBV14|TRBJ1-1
CASSLLRGGNTEAFF
TGTGCCAGCAGCCTCCTCAGGGGCGGTAACACTGAAGCTTTCTTT
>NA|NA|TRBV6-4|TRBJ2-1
CASSPEGGYNEQFF
TGTGCCAGCAGCCCAGAGGGGGGTTACAATGAGCAGTTCTTC
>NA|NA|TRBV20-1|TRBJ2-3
CSASPLTSTDTQYF
TGCAGTGCTAGCCCCCTGACAAGCACAGATACGCAGTATTTT
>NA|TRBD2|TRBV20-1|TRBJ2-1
CSATPGGPRNEQFF
TGCAGTGCTACGCCGGGGGGGCCTAGGAATGAGCAGTTCTTC
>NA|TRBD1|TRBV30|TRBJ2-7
CAWSSPGQGRDEQYF
TGTGCCTGGTCATCACCGGGACAGGGTCGCGACGAGCAGTACTTC
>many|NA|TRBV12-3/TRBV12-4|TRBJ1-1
CASSFQGLNTEAFF
TGTGCCAGCAGTTTTCAGGGTTTGAACACTGAAGCTTTCTTT
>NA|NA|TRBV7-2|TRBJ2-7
CASSLDGPGEQYF
TGTGCCAGCAGCTTGGATGGGCCCGGGGAGCAGTACTTC
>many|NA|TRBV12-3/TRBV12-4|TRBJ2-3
CASSSGGYTDTQYF
TGTGCCAGCAGCTCCGGGGGATACACAGATACGCAGTATTTT
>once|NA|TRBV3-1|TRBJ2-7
CASSAVGGYEQYF
TGTGCCAGCAGCGCCGTGGGCGGCTACGAGCAGTACTTC
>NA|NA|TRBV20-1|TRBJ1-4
CSARSGSTNEKLFF
TGCAGTGCTAGATCCGGCTCAACTAATGAAAAACTGTTTTTT
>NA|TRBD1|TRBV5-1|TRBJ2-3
CASSWTGLVFTDTQYF
TGCGCCAGCAGCTGGACAGGGTTAGTCTTCACAGATACGCAGTATTTT
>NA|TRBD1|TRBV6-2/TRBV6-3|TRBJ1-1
CASSQGQGTAEAFF
TGTGCCAGCAGTCAGGGACAGGGCACGGCTGAAGCTTTCTTT
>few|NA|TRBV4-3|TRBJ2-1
CASSQDWSSVYNEQFF
TGCGCCAGCAGCCAAGATTGGTCTAGTGTCTACAATGAGCAGTTCTTC
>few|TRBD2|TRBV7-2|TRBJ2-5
CASSLRASGDLQETQYF
TGTGCCAGCAGCCTACGGGCTAGCGGGGACCTCCAAGAGACCCAGTACTTC
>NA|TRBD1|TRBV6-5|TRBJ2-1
CASSYRTGVAYNEQFF
TGTGCCAGCAGTTACCGGACAGGGGTTGCCTACAATGAGCAGTTCTTC
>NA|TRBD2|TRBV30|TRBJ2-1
CAWKRTSGNNEQFF
TGTGCCTGGAAGAGGACTAGCGGAAACAATGAGCAGTTCTTC
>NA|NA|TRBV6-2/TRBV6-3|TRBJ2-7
CASSFHYRDKSYEQYF
TGTGCCAGCAGTTTCCATTACCGGGACAAGTCCTACGAGCAGTACTTC
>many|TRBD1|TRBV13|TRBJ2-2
CASTQGDTAGELFF
TGTGCCAGTACACAGGGGGACACCGCCGGGGAGCTGTTTTTT
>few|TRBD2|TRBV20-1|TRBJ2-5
CSAVDARGGRETQYF
TGCAGTGCTGTAGATGCGCGGGGGGGCCGGGAGACCCAGTACTTC
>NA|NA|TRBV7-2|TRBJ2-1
CASSLSGAGVYNEQFF
TGTGCCAGCAGCTTATCGGGGGCGGGGGTGTACAATGAGCAGTTCTTC
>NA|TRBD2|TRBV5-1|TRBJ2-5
CASSLASGNQETQYF
TGCGCCAGCAGCTTGGCTAGCGGCAATCAAGAGACCCAGTACTTC
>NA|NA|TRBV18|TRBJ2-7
CASSLTDGNEQYF
TGTGCCAGCTCACTTACGGACGGGAACGAGCAGTACTTC
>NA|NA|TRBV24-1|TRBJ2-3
CATSDFTGSRADTQYF
TGTGCCACCAGTGATTTCACAGGGAGCAGGGCAGATACGCAGTATTTT
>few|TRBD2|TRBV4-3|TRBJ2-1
CASSQEAAGGVPDEQFF
TGCGCCAGCAGCCAAGAGGCGGCGGGAGGGGTCCCCGATGAGCAGTTCTTC
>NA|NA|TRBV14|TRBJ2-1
CASSQEASPYNEQFF
TGTGCCAGCAGCCAAGAGGCATCACCCTACAATGAGCAGTTCTTC
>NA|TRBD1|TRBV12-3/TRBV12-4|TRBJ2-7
CASRYTGGWEQYF
TGTGCCAGCAGATACACAGGGGGCTGGGAGCAGTACTTC
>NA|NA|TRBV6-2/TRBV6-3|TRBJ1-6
CASSFDGDSPLHF
TGTGCCAGCAGTTTCGATGGAGATTCACCCCTCCACTTT
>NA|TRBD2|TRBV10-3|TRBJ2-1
CAISEMRTSGRALGEQIF
TGTGCCATCAGTGAGATGAGGACTAGCGGGAGGGCCTTGGGTGAGCAGATCTTC
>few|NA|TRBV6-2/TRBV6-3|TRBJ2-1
CASSYSRVNEQFF
TGTGCCAGCAGTTACTCGCGGGTTAATGAGCAGTTCTTC
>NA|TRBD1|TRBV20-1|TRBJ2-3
CSAGRDRGGTDTQYF
TGCAGTGCTGGGCGCGACAGGGGAGGCACAGATACGCAGTATTTT
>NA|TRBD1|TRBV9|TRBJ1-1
CASSATGVVNTEAFF
TGTGCCAGCAGCGCTACAGGGGTCGTGAACACTGAAGCTTTCTTT
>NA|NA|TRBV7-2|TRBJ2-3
CASSRRARTDTQYF
TGTGCCAGCAGCCGCAGGGCCCGCACAGATACGCAGTATTTT